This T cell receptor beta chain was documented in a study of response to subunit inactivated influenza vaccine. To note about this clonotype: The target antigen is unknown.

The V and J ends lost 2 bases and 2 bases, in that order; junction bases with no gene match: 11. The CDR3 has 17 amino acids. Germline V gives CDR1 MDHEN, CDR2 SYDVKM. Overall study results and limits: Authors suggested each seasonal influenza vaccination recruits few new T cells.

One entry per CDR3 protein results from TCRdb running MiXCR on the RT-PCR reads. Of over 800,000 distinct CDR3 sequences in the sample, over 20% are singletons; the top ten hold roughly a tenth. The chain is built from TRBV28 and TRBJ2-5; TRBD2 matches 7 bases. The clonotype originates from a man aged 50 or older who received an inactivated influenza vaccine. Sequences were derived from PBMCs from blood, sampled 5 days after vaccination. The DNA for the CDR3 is TGTGCCAGCAGTTTAGTTTCCAGGGCCGGGGGGCAAGAGACCCAGTACTTC. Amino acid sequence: CASSLVSRAGGQETQYF.